Given below is one T cell receptor (beta chain) in context. The antigen is undetermined. The sample originates from a study of cytomegalovirus exposure and HLA in healthy donors. Study results and limitations: Cytomegalovirus-associated status was assigned to about 170 TCR beta chains. Some highly shared sequence variants likely arose as a pipeline artifact. The authors later linked a missense DCLRE1C variant to TCR beta V- and J-gene trimming.

V was clipped by 8 bases and J by 1 base; unmatched bases: 9. The germline gives CDR1 MGHDK, CDR2 SYGVNS. The CDR3 is 15 residues long. The PCR had 60 Vbeta and 13 Jbeta primers. Method: immunoSEQ multiplex PCR; TCRdb's copy keeps in-frame clones and lacks some. The sample's table shows around 50,000 clones. The gene calls are TRBV25-1 and TRBJ2-7; 9 positions agree with TRBD2. Sequencing used PBMCs. This receptor was obtained from a male donor in good health and CMV-seropositive. The CDR3 sequence is CASGLVSGGSYEQYF. CDR3 DNA: TGTGCCAGCGGACTAGTTAGCGGGGGATCCTACGAGCAGTACTTC.